Reported below is one TCR beta chain. Per the original methods: Amplification of reference gene primers was used by the study to estimate nucleated cell counts. Generated by immunoSEQ multiplex PCR, the TCRdb table keeps only in-frame clones and is missing some. V, J and clone size are those of that table, while D and trimming were read from the DNA. The sample has almost 200,000 clones, roughly nine tenths seen once. The record originates from a study of blood T cell repertoires in COVID-19. Study background: COVID-19 samples from acute and convalescent phases originated in the United States, Italy and Spain. The analysed material was cDNA or gDNA that came from T cells, B-cell-depleted T cells, or PBMCs.

This CDR3 spans 14 amino acids. Germline CDR1 is LGHNA and CDR2 is YSLEER. Trimming removed 5 bases at V and 7 bases at J, with 17 bases between. V gene TRBV4-3 combines with J gene TRBJ1-2, with a tentative D call TRBD1 (5 bases). This sequence was found in a woman aged 70-85 years with acute or convalescent COVID-19. Sequencing input: peripheral blood. CDR3 region: CASSKGGREAGYTF. CDR3 sequence (DNA): TGCGCCAGCAGCAAGGGAGGCAGGGAAGCTGGCTACACCTTC.